Each of the 19 T cell receptor beta chains below was sequenced from the same sample in a study of early T cells in non-severe SARS-CoV-2 infection. In TCRdb, the 5' RACE reads were re-called with MiXCR into one record per CDR3 protein. The sample carries roughly 38,000 distinct CDR3 sequences, 5.5% to 6.5% recorded once. Input material: whole blood. These receptors were taken from an adult who was a healthcare worker with PCR-confirmed SARS-CoV-2 infection or an uninfected control (not recorded which).

In its sample, this clonotype was seen many times. This chain joins TRBV27 and TRBJ2-3; 11 bases agree with TRBD2. Trimming cost V 7 bases and J 3 bases; bases outside gene matches: 6. The length of the CDR3 is 15 residues. CDR1 and CDR2 (germline): MNHEY, SMNVEV (reference sequence). CDR3 region: CASKYSGGATDTQYF. Written as DNA, the CDR3 is TGTGCCAGCAAATATAGCGGGGGGGCAACAGATACGCAGTATTTT.

This clonotype came up many times. The chain joins TRBV18 to TRBJ2-1; D is undetermined. Trimming left V 6 bases short and J 7 bases short, with 10 bases between. This CDR3 has 12 residues. In germline, CDR1 is KGHSH, CDR2 LQKENI. The CDR3 reads CASSKARNEQFF. The CDR3 region has the DNA TGTGCCAGCTCGAAGGCGAGGAATGAGCAGTTCTTC. The variable domain in full, completed from reference TRBV18 and TRBJ2-1, reads NAGVMQNPRHLVRRRGQEARLRCSPMKGHSHVYWYRQLPEEGLKFMVYLQKENIIDESGMPKERFSAEFPKEGPSILRIQQVVRGDSAAYFCASSKARNEQFFGPGTRLTVL.

In its sample, this clonotype was seen many times. V gene TRBV6-6 combines with J gene TRBJ2-6, with 8 positions matching TRBD1. The germline CDR1 and CDR2 sequences are MNHNY and SVGAGI (reference sequence). The CDR3 consists of 17 residues. The junction had 8 bases not matched to a gene; V was cut back by 6 bases and J by 1 base. CDR3 DNA: TGTGCCAGCAGCCGGACAGGGACCAGATCTGGGGCCAACGTCCTGACTTTC. Translated, it gives CASSRTGTRSGANVLTF.

This clonotype was seen repeatedly, ten times or more. The rearrangement joins TRBV6-2 or TRBV6-3 to TRBJ2-1; no definite D call. The germline CDR1 and CDR2 sequences are MNHEY and SVGEGT. This CDR3 is 13 amino acids long. The V gene lost 6 bases and the J gene lost 6 bases, with 12 bases spanning the gap. CDR3 sequence: CASRHRTSNEQFF. Here the CDR3 DNA reads TGTGCCAGCAGGCACCGGACGTCCAATGAGCAGTTCTTC.

This clonotype has ten or more counts. This chain uses TRBV11-1 with TRBJ2-7; D unresolved. Trimming removed 4 bases at V and 1 base at J, with 11 bases between. CDR1 and CDR2 from the germline V gene are SGHAT and FQDESV (reference sequence). There are 14 residues in the CDR3. The CDR3 region has the DNA TGTGCCAGCAGCTCTTATTCCGGGTCCTACGAGCAGTACTTC. The encoded protein is CASSSYSGSYEQYF. Complete variable domain (other parts from reference TRBV11-1 and TRBJ2-7): EAEVAQSPRYKITEKSQAVAFWCDPISGHATLYWYRQILGQGPELLVQFQDESVVDDSQLPKDRFSAERLKGVDSTLKIQPAELGDSAMYLCASSSYSGSYEQYFGPGTRLTVT.

This clonotype turned up a few times. The CDR3 DNA follows: TGTGCCAGCAGCTTAGAGACAGCCATAGCCAAAAACATTCAGTACTTC. As protein: CASSLETAIAKNIQYF. This chain links TRBV7-2 with TRBJ2-4; possible D gene TRBD1, 5 bases. Trimming took off 1 base at V and 0 bases at J, with 10 bases between the two ends. There are 16 residues in the CDR3. The germline V gene has CDR1 SGHTA and CDR2 FQGNSA.

This clonotype was seen at least ten times. The genes are TRBV20-1 and TRBJ2-7; D is perhaps TRBD1 or TRBD2 (5 bases each). Germline CDR1 reads DFQATT; CDR2 reads SNEGSKA (reference sequence). V dropped 0 bases and J dropped 6 bases, with 18 bases sitting between them. The CDR3 spans 15 residues. The CDR3 protein is CSARDPAGYLAEQYF. The CDR3 DNA reads TGCAGTGCTAGAGATCCGGCAGGGTATCTAGCCGAGCAGTACTTC.

This clonotype came up many times. V is TRBV24-1 and J is TRBJ2-1, with no clear D. The CDR3 consists of 12 residues. Germline-derived CDR1 and CDR2 are KGHDR and SFDVKD. V was clipped by 9 bases and J by 10 bases, with 15 bases between them. The CDR3 DNA reads TGTGCCACCTGGCCCGGGTATGGCGAGCAGTTCTTC. It specifies CATWPGYGEQFF.

This clonotype was counted ten times or more. V gene TRBV10-3 combines with J gene TRBJ1-2; 8 positions agree with TRBD1. CDR3 length: 12 amino acids. After removal of 6 bases from V and 8 bases from J, the junction contained 5 bases not matched to a gene. The V gene's germline CDR1 is ENHRY and CDR2 SYGVKD. The CDR3, as DNA: TGTGCCATCAGCTTGGACAGGGTGGGCTACACCTTC. It specifies CAISLDRVGYTF.

This clonotype was seen ten or more times. The chain combines TRBV4-1 with TRBJ1-2; 8 bases are a match to TRBD1. This CDR3 has 16 residues. The trim removed 1 base at V and 0 bases at J, leaving 4 bases unmatched. Looked up from germline, CDR1 is MGHRA and CDR2 is YSYEKL. CDR3 nucleotides: TGCGCCAGCAGCCAAGCCCAGGGGGCGGCTAACTATGGCTACACCTTC. Residues: CASSQAQGAANYGYTF.

This clonotype was seen a handful of times. This sequence joins TRBV27 and TRBJ2-7; perhaps D is TRBD1 or TRBD2 (5 bases each). V lost 0 bases to trimming and J lost 9 bases, with 15 bases between them. CDR1 MNHEY and CDR2 SMNVEV come from the germline V gene (reference sequence). CDR3 size: 14 residues. CDR3 sequence reads: CASSLSGTTARQYF. CDR3 bases: TGTGCCAGCAGTTTATCCGGGACCACCGCCCGGCAGTACTTC.

Ten or more counts support this clonotype. The V and J genes are TRBV18 and TRBJ1-6; D remains unclear. Germline CDR1 and CDR2: KGHSH and LQKENI. V was clipped by 4 bases and J by 8 bases, with 9 bases between them. There are 13 residues in the CDR3. The CDR3 region is CASSLLADSPLHF. The CDR3 nucleotides read TGTGCCAGCTCACTTCTTGCGGATTCACCCCTCCACTTT.

The rearrangement uses TRBV5-1 and TRBJ2-3; no reliable D call. Germline CDR1 SGHRS, CDR2 YFSETQ. Trimming took 0 bases from V and 9 from J, leaving 11 bases between them. The CDR3 loop spans 13 amino acids. The CDR3 DNA reads TGCGCCAGCAGCTTGGCCGCAGATAAGACGCAGTATTTT. It encodes CASSLAADKTQYF.

This clonotype has at least ten counts. The chain recombines TRBV2 with TRBJ1-6; the D is unclear. CDR1 and CDR2 from the germline V gene are SNHLY and FYNNEI. Deletions cut 8 bases from V and 7 bases from J, with 9 bases between. The CDR3 covers 12 residues. The CDR3 nucleotides are TGTGCCAGCCGGAGGGAAAATTCACCCCTCCACTTT. Encoded protein: CASRRENSPLHF.

This clonotype occurred many times. The J gene is TRBJ2-5, the V gene TRBV18; 9 bases match TRBD2. Germline V gene data show CDR1 as KGHSH and CDR2 as LQKENI. The V and J ends lost 1 base and 5 bases, in that order; junction bases with no gene match: 11. This CDR3 spans 17 amino acids. The CDR3 loop reads CASSPLPSGVLEETQYF. The DNA for the CDR3 is TGTGCCAGCTCACCACTACCTAGCGGGGTCCTTGAGGAGACCCAGTACTTC.

This clonotype showed up many times. This chain connects TRBV3-1 to TRBJ2-7; D ambiguous. Germline CDR1 is LGHDT and CDR2 is YNNKEL (reference sequence). Trimming pared 4 bases from V and 4 bases from J, leaving 20 bases between. This CDR3 has 16 residues. CDR3 coding DNA: TGTGCCAGCAGCCGGTCCTCCTTCACCCACGGATACGAGCAGTACTTC. This gives the protein CASSRSSFTHGYEQYF.

Remarks on this clonotype: Possible read error: a much larger clone is one base away. No conserved phenylalanine or tryptophan ends this CDR3, so it is likely a read error. The genes are TRBV7-2 and TRBJ2-3; weak D call: TRBD2 (6 bases). The CDR3 covers 14 residues. Germline V gene sequence: CDR1 SGHTA, CDR2 FQGNSA. V was shortened by 4 bases and J by 6 bases, with 14 bases between the two germline ends. CDR3 amino acids: CASSSDWGRDTQYL. In DNA form, the CDR3 reads TGTGCCAGCAGCTCAGACTGGGGGAGGGATACGCAGTATCTT.

The V and J genes are TRBV19 and TRBJ2-2; weak D call: TRBD1 (6 bases). From germline, CDR1 is LNHDA and CDR2 SQIVND (reference sequence). The CDR3 runs 14 residues. V shed 4 bases and J shed 1 base, with 7 bases lying between them. In DNA form, the CDR3 reads TGTGCCAGTAGTACGGACAGGAACACCGGGGAGCTGTTTTTT. Amino acid sequence: CASSTDRNTGELFF. Full variable domain (outside the CDR3, taken from reference TRBV19 and TRBJ2-2): DGGITQSPKYLFRKEGQNVTLSCEQNLNHDAMYWYRQDPGQGLRLIYYSQIVNDFQKGDIAEGYSVSREKKESFPLTVTSAQKNPTAFYLCASSTDRNTGELFFGEGSRLTVL.

This clonotype was picked up many times. This rearrangement joins TRBV18 to TRBJ1-6; D ambiguous. Germline V gene data show CDR1 as KGHSH and CDR2 as LQKENI. The CDR3 runs 15 residues. The V gene lost 3 bases and the J gene lost 7 bases, with 13 bases spanning the gap. The CDR3: CASSPNGGSNSPLHF. DNA for the CDR3: TGTGCCAGCTCACCTAATGGAGGGTCGAATTCACCCCTCCACTTT. Drawing the rest from reference TRBV18 and TRBJ1-6, the complete variable domain is NAGVMQNPRHLVRRRGQEARLRCSPMKGHSHVYWYRQLPEEGLKFMVYLQKENIIDESGMPKERFSAEFPKEGPSILRIQQVVRGDSAAYFCASSPNGGSNSPLHFGNGTRLTVT.